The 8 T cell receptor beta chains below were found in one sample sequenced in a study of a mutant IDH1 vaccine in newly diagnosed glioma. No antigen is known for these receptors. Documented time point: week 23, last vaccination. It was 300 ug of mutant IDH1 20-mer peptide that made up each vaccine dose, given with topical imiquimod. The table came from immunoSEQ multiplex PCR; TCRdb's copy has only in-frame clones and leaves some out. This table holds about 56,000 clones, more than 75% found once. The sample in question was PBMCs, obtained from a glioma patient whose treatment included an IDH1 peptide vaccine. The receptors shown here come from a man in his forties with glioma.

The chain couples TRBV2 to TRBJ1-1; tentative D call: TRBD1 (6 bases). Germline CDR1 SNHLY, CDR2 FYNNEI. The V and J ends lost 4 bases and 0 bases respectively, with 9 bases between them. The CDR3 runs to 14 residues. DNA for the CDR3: TGTGCCAGCAGTGCAGGACAGATGAACACTGAAGCTTTCTTT. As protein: CASSAGQMNTEAFF. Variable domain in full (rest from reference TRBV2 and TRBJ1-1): EPEVTQTPSHQVTQMGQEVILRCVPISNHLYFYWYRQILGQKVEFLVSFYNNEISEKSEIFDDQFSVERPDGSNFTLKIRSTKLEDSAMYFCASSAGQMNTEAFFGQGTRLTVV.

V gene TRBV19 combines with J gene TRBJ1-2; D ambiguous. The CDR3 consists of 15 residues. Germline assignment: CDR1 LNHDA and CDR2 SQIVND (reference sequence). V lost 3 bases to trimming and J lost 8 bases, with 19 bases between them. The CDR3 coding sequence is TGTGCCAGTAGTATTTCCTCAGCGGGGATTACCGGCTACACCTTC. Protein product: CASSISSAGITGYTF.

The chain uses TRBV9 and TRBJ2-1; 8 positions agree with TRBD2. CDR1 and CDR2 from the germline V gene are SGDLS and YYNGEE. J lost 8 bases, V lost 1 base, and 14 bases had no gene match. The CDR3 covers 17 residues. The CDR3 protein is CASSVRSGREGLDEQFF. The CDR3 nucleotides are TGTGCCAGCAGCGTACGTTCTGGCCGGGAGGGCCTCGATGAGCAGTTCTTC.

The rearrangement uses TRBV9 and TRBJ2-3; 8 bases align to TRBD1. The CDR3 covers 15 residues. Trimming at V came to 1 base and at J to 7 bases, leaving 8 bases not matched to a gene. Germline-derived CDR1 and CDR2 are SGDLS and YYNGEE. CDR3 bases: TGTGCCAGCAGCGTACAGGGGGCGGGTAGAAATACGCAGTATTTT. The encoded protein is CASSVQGAGRNTQYF.

The CDR3 nucleotides are TGTGCCAGCAGTTTCAGATCCAACACTGAAGCTTTCTTT. Translated, it gives CASSFRSNTEAFF. The V call is TRBV27, the J call TRBJ1-1; D gene unclear. Trimming stripped 3 bases from V and 2 bases from J, with 7 bases between. Germline V gene data show CDR1 as MNHEY and CDR2 as SMNVEV (reference sequence). The CDR3 spans 13 residues.

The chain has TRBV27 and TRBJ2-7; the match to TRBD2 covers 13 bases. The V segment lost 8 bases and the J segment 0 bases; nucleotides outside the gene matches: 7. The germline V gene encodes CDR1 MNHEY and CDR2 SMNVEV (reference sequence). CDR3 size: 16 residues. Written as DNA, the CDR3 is TGTGCCAGCCGAGGACTAGCGGGAGCGTACTCCTACGAGCAGTACTTC. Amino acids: CASRGLAGAYSYEQYF.

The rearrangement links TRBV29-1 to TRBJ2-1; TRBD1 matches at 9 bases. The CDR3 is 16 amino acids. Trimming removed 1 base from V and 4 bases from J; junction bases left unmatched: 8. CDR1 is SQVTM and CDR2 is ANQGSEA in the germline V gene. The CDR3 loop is CSVEGGDRAKYNEQFF. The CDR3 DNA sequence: TGCAGCGTTGAAGGGGGGGACAGGGCGAAATACAATGAGCAGTTCTTC.

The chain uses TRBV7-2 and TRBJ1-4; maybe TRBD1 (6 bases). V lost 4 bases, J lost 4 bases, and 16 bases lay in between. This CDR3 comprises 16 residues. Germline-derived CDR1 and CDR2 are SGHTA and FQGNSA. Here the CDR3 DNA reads TGTGCCAGCAGCTCAAGCCGGACAGTTTATAATGAAAAACTGTTTTTT. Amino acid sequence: CASSSSRTVYNEKLFF.